What follows are 31 T cell receptor beta chains derived from one specimen sequenced in a study of T cell changes during pregnancy in multiple sclerosis (dated by TCRdb to the late 2010s). The library came from the immunoSEQ multiplex PCR assay. Not all clones reach the TCRdb copy of this immuneACCESS table, which keeps in-frame sequences only. Checked studies attribute under half of the gap to unresolved V genes and leave the rest unexplained. The sample table contains approximately 31,000 clones; only one count was recorded for more than 90% of them. The top ten hold around 0.42% of the sample. Material: CD4+ T cells from peripheral blood mononuclear cells, obtained in the second trimester of pregnancy. These receptors all stem from a female donor in good health, enrolled as a control in a pregnancy study.

The genes are TRBV30 and TRBJ2-2; D remains ambiguous. The germline CDR1 and CDR2 sequences are GTSNPN and SVGIG (reference sequence). CDR3 length equals 16 residues. Trimming took 0 bases from V and 4 from J, leaving 15 bases between them. CDR3 bases: TGTGCCTGGAGTGTACTTGGTACGGTTTCCACCGGGGAGCTGTTTTTT. This translates into CAWSVLGTVSTGELFF.

The rearrangement uses TRBV6-5 and TRBJ1-5; D ambiguous. This CDR3 has 13 amino acids. Looked up from germline, CDR1 is MNHEY and CDR2 is SVGAGI. V dropped 7 bases and J dropped 5 bases, with 12 bases sitting between them. CDR3 loop: CASTIGSDQPQHF. The CDR3 nucleotides read TGTGCCAGCACGATCGGGTCCGATCAGCCCCAGCATTTT.

CDR3 bases: TGTGCTAGTGGTTTGAGGGGACAGGGATTTTCAGATACGCAGTATTTT. Encoded protein: CASGLRGQGFSDTQYF. The chain joins TRBV12-5 to TRBJ2-3; 9 bases are a match to TRBD1. V lost 2 bases to trimming and J lost 4 bases; unmatched junction nucleotides: 7. Germline loops: CDR1 LGHNT, CDR2 FRNRAP. This CDR3 is built from 16 residues. Drawing the rest from reference TRBV12-5 and TRBJ2-3, the complete variable domain is DARVTQTPRHKVTEMGQEVTMRCQPILGHNTVFWYRQTMMQGLELLAYFRNRAPLDDSGMPKDRFSAEMPDATLATLKIQPSEPRDSAVYFCASGLRGQGFSDTQYFGPGTRLTVL.

V gene TRBV5-1 combines with J gene TRBJ2-1, with 11 bases identical to TRBD2. Looked up from germline, CDR1 is SGHRS and CDR2 is YFSETQ. V was clipped by 1 base and J by 10 bases; unmatched bases: 7. CDR3 length equals 15 residues. The CDR3 DNA sequence: TGCGCCAGCAGCTTGAGTAGCGGGGGGGGAAAGGAGCAGTTCTTC. Its translation: CASSLSSGGGKEQFF.

The genes are TRBV7-7 and TRBJ2-1; TRBD1 is a possible D gene (6 bases). CDR3 length equals 14 residues. The V end was cut by 5 bases, the J end by 2 bases, with 10 bases between. CDR1 is SSHAT and CDR2 is FNYEAQ in the germline V gene (reference sequence). CDR3 coding DNA: TGTGCCAGCAGCCTACAGGGAGCCTACAATGAGCAGTTCTTC. The encoded protein is CASSLQGAYNEQFF. The entire variable domain, with the rest obtained from reference TRBV7-7 and TRBJ2-1, is as follows: GAGVSQSPRYKVTKRGQDVTLRCDPISSHATLYWYQQALGQGPEFLTYFNYEAQPDKSGLPSDRFSAERPEGSISTLTIQRTEQRDSAMYRCASSLQGAYNEQFFGPGTRLTVL.

This rearrangement joins TRBV19 to TRBJ2-1; 7 bases match TRBD2. Germline CDR1 reads LNHDA; CDR2 reads SQIVND (reference sequence). J lost 6 bases, V lost 8 bases, and 7 bases had no gene match. The CDR3 length is 13 residues. In DNA form, the CDR3 reads TGTGCCAGTGGGAGCGGGGATAGCAATGAGCAGTTCTTC. This encodes CASGSGDSNEQFF.

The V call is TRBV6-5, the J call TRBJ1-1; D is perhaps TRBD1 (5 bases). The V gene's germline CDR1 is MNHEY and CDR2 SVGAGI. The ends were cut back, 2 bases at V and 2 bases at J, with 12 bases in the middle. The CDR3 extends over 15 amino acids. The CDR3 nucleotides read TGTGCCAGCAGTTACCAGATAGGGGTAAACACTGAAGCTTTCTTT. Amino acid sequence: CASSYQIGVNTEAFF.

The V call is TRBV7-2, the J call TRBJ2-3; 12 bases agree with TRBD2. CDR3 size: 16 residues. CDR1 SGHTA and CDR2 FQGNSA come from the germline V gene. J gave up 1 base and V 1 base, and 0 bases lay outside the gene matches. The DNA for the CDR3 is TGTGCCAGCAGCTTAGGACTAGCGGGGGGCACAGATACGCAGTATTTT. Amino acids: CASSLGLAGGTDTQYF.

The chain has TRBV5-1 and TRBJ2-1; 9 bases agree with TRBD2. V dropped 2 bases and J dropped 7; count of bases not matched to a gene: 10. The germline V gene has CDR1 SGHRS and CDR2 YFSETQ. The CDR3 is 16 amino acids. Here the CDR3 DNA reads TGCGCCAGCAGCTTAGGGCCTAGCGGGGTTGGTAATGAGCAGTTCTTC. This codes for CASSLGPSGVGNEQFF.

The chain joins TRBV29-1 to TRBJ1-2, with 10 positions matching TRBD1. The CDR3 totals 12 residues. Germline V gives CDR1 SQVTM, CDR2 ANQGSEA. Unmatched junction bases numbered 4, after V lost 4 bases and J lost 8 bases. The CDR3 loop is CSVGDRGRGYTF. CDR3 DNA sequence: TGCAGCGTTGGGGACAGGGGAAGGGGCTACACCTTC. The whole variable domain, filled in from reference TRBV29-1 and TRBJ1-2, reads SAVISQKPSRDICQRGTSLTIQCQVDSQVTMMFWYRQQPGQSLTLIATANQGSEATYESGFVIDKFPISRPNLTFSTLTVSNMSPEDSSIYLCSVGDRGRGYTFGSGTRLTVV.

The gene calls are TRBV9 and TRBJ2-1; 14 nucleotides line up with TRBD2. The CDR3 runs 15 residues. V gave up 3 bases and J gave up 9 bases; unmatched junction bases: 5. Looked up from germline, CDR1 is SGDLS and CDR2 is YYNGEE. DNA for the CDR3: TGTGCCAGCAGCGGGGGACTAGCGGGAGTTAGTGAGCAGTTCTTC. Protein product: CASSGGLAGVSEQFF.

The chain employs TRBV10-1 and TRBJ1-1; the D gene is possibly TRBD1 (6 bases). The ends were cut back, 3 bases at V and 12 bases at J, with 11 bases in the middle. The CDR3 totals 11 residues. Germline CDR1 WNHNN, CDR2 SYGVQD (reference sequence). The CDR3: CASSEHRASFF. Here the CDR3 DNA reads TGCGCCAGCAGTGAACACAGGGCTTCTTTCTTT.

The chain recombines TRBV7-9 with TRBJ2-2, with D hard to call. V shed 6 bases and J shed 6 bases, with 14 bases lying between them. Germline assignment: CDR1 SEHNR and CDR2 FQNEAQ (reference sequence). The CDR3 loop spans 14 amino acids. CDR3 sequence (DNA): TGTGCCAGCAGTTTACTTATGGGCGCCGGGGAGCTGTTTTTT. As protein: CASSLLMGAGELFF.

The chain combines TRBV5-1 with TRBJ1-1; D call uncertain. V was shortened by 5 bases and J by 3 bases, with 11 bases between the two germline ends. Looked up from germline, CDR1 is SGHRS and CDR2 is YFSETQ. CDR3 length: 13 residues. The CDR3 loop reads CASRLSGDTEAFF. In DNA, the CDR3 is TGCGCCAGCAGACTCAGCGGGGACACTGAAGCTTTCTTT.

CDR3 DNA: TGTGCCAGCGCGTACAATGAGCAGTTCTTC. Amino acids: CASAYNEQFF. This sequence joins TRBV6-6 and TRBJ2-1, with D unclear. This CDR3 spans 10 amino acids. Germline CDR1 is MNHNY and CDR2 is SVGAGI (reference sequence). V lost 8 bases and J lost 4, with 3 bases in between.

The chain couples TRBV19 to TRBJ1-2; D is possibly TRBD1 (6 bases). V lost 6 bases, J lost 4 bases, and 18 bases lay in between. From germline, CDR1 is LNHDA and CDR2 SQIVND (reference sequence). This CDR3 is built from 15 residues. The DNA of the CDR3 is TGTGCCAGTAGACCCAAACAGGGTTCACTCTATGGCTACACCTTC. Its translation: CASRPKQGSLYGYTF.

CDR3 DNA sequence: TGTGCCAGCAGTGTCTTTTCGGGGAGGGGCAGAGTGATTAGAAAAAACATTCAGTACTTC. This sequence encodes CASSVFSGRGRVIRKNIQYF. V and J are TRBV6-1 and TRBJ2-4; 7 bases map to TRBD2. Trimming at V came to 4 bases and at J to 4 bases, leaving 22 bases not matched to a gene. The CDR3 is 20 residues long. Germline V lookup: CDR1 MNHNS, CDR2 SASEGT.

The chain couples TRBV10-2 to TRBJ2-1; TRBD2 matches 10 bases. The CDR3 consists of 16 residues. CDR1 and CDR2 from the germline V gene are WSHSY and SAAADI. With V trimmed by 2 bases and J by 3 bases, 4 bases remained unmatched. CDR3 sequence reads: CASSEQAGGIYNEQFF. DNA of the CDR3: TGCGCCAGCAGTGAGCAAGCGGGGGGGATCTACAATGAGCAGTTCTTC.

The chain employs TRBV6-5 and TRBJ2-7; 9 bases are a match to TRBD1. The CDR3 extends over 14 amino acids. With V trimmed by 6 bases and J by 0 bases, 3 bases remained unmatched. CDR1 is MNHEY and CDR2 is SVGAGI in the germline V gene. The CDR3 loop reads CASSRQGGSYEQYF. CDR3 DNA: TGTGCCAGCAGCAGACAGGGGGGCTCCTACGAGCAGTACTTC.

This clone was seen once. This chain links TRBV11-2 with TRBJ2-1; TRBD2 aligns across 9 bases. The trim removed 5 bases at V and 3 bases at J, leaving 17 bases unmatched. The CDR3 contains 19 residues. The germline V gene has CDR1 SGHAT and CDR2 FQNNGV. The CDR3 DNA reads as TGTGCCAGCAGCGGCCCGAGGGTTGGCGGGGGGGCTGACTACAATGAGCAGTTCTTC. Encoded protein: CASSGPRVGGGADYNEQFF.

V gene TRBV6-1 combines with J gene TRBJ2-2, with a possible D match to TRBD2 (6 bases). CDR1 and CDR2 from the germline V gene are MNHNS and SASEGT. V was trimmed by 6 bases and J by 3 bases, leaving 11 bases between them. This CDR3 contains 14 residues. CDR3 region: CASRGRFDTGELFF. As DNA, the CDR3 is TGTGCCAGCAGGGGGAGGTTCGACACCGGGGAGCTGTTTTTT.

The gene calls are TRBV6-5 and TRBJ1-2; 8 bases align to TRBD1. J gave up 5 bases and V 6 bases, and 8 bases lay outside the gene matches. Looked up from germline, CDR1 is MNHEY and CDR2 is SVGAGI. The CDR3 has 14 amino acids. The DNA of the CDR3 is TGTGCCAGCAGGCCGGGACAGGAGCTTTATGGCTACACCTTC. Translated, it gives CASRPGQELYGYTF.

The chain carries TRBV7-2 and TRBJ2-7; 14 bases align to TRBD2. CDR1 SGHTA and CDR2 FQGNSA come from the germline V gene. V lost 5 bases to trimming and J lost 3 bases; unmatched junction nucleotides: 9. There are 17 residues in the CDR3. Written as DNA, the CDR3 is TGTGCCAGCAGCCAGACTAGCGGGGGGGCGTTTTACTACGAGCAGTACTTC. Translating it yields CASSQTSGGAFYYEQYF.

This clone was found once. V is TRBV6-5 and J is TRBJ1-5; 9 bases are shared with TRBD1. Germline-derived CDR1 and CDR2 are MNHEY and SVGAGI. J gave up 2 bases and V 6 bases, and 5 bases lay outside the gene matches. The CDR3 runs to 15 residues. The CDR3 DNA sequence: TGTGCCAGCAGCACTACAGGGGGCGGCAATCAGCCCCAGCATTTT. Its protein is CASSTTGGGNQPQHF.

In its sample, this clone was seen once. This chain joins TRBV19 and TRBJ2-6; 10 bases agree with TRBD2. The germline V gene has CDR1 LNHDA and CDR2 SQIVND (reference sequence). The CDR3 runs to 17 residues. V was clipped by 5 bases and J by 1 base; unmatched bases: 5. The CDR3 here is CASSLGTSVSGANVLTF. The CDR3 DNA follows: TGTGCCAGTAGTCTCGGGACTAGCGTGTCTGGGGCCAACGTCCTGACTTTC.

This rearrangement joins TRBV7-9 to TRBJ2-1, with TRBD2 matching 7 bases. This CDR3 spans 17 amino acids. From germline, CDR1 is SEHNR and CDR2 FQNEAQ (reference sequence). Unmatched junction bases numbered 13, after V lost 5 bases and J lost 3 bases. The CDR3 sequence: CASSQITTGGYYNEQFF. DNA of the CDR3: TGTGCCAGCAGCCAAATTACCACGGGGGGATACTACAATGAGCAGTTCTTC.

This clone was found once. The rearrangement uses TRBV4-1 and TRBJ2-2; no reliable D call. Germline V gene lookup returns CDR1 MGHRA and CDR2 YSYEKL. Trimming shortened V by 1 base and J by 0 bases, and 6 bases separated the two germline ends. The CDR3 extends over 15 amino acids. CDR3 sequence (DNA): TGCGCCAGCAGCCAAGGAGTGTCGAACACCGGGGAGCTGTTTTTT. Its protein product is CASSQGVSNTGELFF.

V is TRBV21-1 and J is TRBJ1-1; TRBD1 reflects the table's D call only, with no check against the DNA. TRBV21-1 is classified as a pseudogene. The CDR3 consists of 18 residues. This CDR3 reads CASSFSPGTGGMNTEAFF. CDR3 sequence (DNA): TGTGCCAGCAGCTTTAGTCCCGGGACAGGGGGCATGAACACTGAAGCTTTCTTT.

This clone is labeled medium-sized (0.01 to 0.1%). The chain employs TRBV7-9 and TRBJ1-2; no reliable D call. This CDR3 has 14 amino acids. CDR1 and CDR2 from the germline V gene are SEHNR and FQNEAQ (reference sequence). V was clipped by 1 base and J by 9 bases, with 15 bases between them. This CDR3 is CASSLGDEGWSYTF. Here the CDR3 DNA reads TGTGCCAGCAGCTTAGGTGATGAGGGCTGGAGCTACACCTTC.

The chain combines TRBV5-1 with TRBJ2-7; a weak D match, TRBD2 (6 bases). Per germline, CDR1 SGHRS and CDR2 YFSETQ. The V end was cut by 3 bases, the J end by 0 bases, with 16 bases between. The CDR3 spans 16 residues. CDR3 nucleotides: TGCGCCAGCAGCTCTAGCCTGGGGACTGACTCCTACGAGCAGTACTTC. The encoded protein is CASSSSLGTDSYEQYF.

The chain carries TRBV29-1 and TRBJ2-1; a weak D match, TRBD1 (7 bases). V was clipped by 7 bases and J by 7 bases, with 11 bases between them. Per germline, CDR1 SQVTM and CDR2 ANQGSEA. The CDR3 length is 11 residues. CDR3 coding DNA: TGCAGCGCCCAGGGGGGTAATGAGCAGTTCTTC. This codes for CSAQGGNEQFF.